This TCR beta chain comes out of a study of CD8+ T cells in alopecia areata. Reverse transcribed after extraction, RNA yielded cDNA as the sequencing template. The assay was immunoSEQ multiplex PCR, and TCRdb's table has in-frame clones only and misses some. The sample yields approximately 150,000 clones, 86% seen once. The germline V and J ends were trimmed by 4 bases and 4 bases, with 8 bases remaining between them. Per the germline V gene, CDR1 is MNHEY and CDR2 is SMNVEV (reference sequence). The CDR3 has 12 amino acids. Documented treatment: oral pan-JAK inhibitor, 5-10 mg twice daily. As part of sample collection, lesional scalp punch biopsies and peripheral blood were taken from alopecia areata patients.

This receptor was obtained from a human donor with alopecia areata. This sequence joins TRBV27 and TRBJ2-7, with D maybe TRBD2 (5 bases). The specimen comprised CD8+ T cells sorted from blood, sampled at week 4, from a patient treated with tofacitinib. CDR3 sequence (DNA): TGTGCCAGCAGTTCGGGCGGGTACGAGCAGTACTTC. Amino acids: CASSSGGYEQYF.